The source of this T cell receptor (beta chain) is a study of blood T cell repertoires in COVID-19. Looking at the study overall: Some COVID-19 samples were acute and others convalescent; all came from the United States, Italy and Spain. The analysed material was cDNA or gDNA that came from T cells, B-cell-depleted T cells, or PBMCs.

CDR3 length: 15 amino acids. Germline assignment: CDR1 SGHRS and CDR2 YFSETQ. J was trimmed by 7 bases and V by 3 bases; bases with no gene match: 8. The repertoire was sequenced with immunoSEQ multiplex PCR; TCRdb's copy has only in-frame clones and lacks some. The sample has some 140,000 clones, about 90% seen once. The TCR originated in a middle-aged man with active COVID-19. This chain links TRBV5-1 with TRBJ2-2, with 8 bases fitting TRBD1. The specimen sequenced was peripheral blood. For the CDR3, the DNA is TGCGCCAGCAGCTCGACAGGGGAGACGAACGGGGAGCTGTTTTTT. This codes for CASSSTGETNGELFF.